This T cell receptor (beta chain) derives from a study of PD-L1 blockade in urothelial cancer. Across the whole study: Treatment start was followed by blood analysis at 3 weeks (second dose) and again at 6 weeks.

Each patient contributed between 1 and 8 total time points of blood mononuclear cells, pretreatment and during treatment. Some clones are missing from TCRdb's copy, which holds only in-frame ones; the method was immunoSEQ multiplex PCR. Among 50,000 or so clones, approximately 84% were seen once, and the ten largest hold 16%. Germline assignment: CDR1 SGDLS and CDR2 YYNGEE. The CDR3 covers 14 residues. V was clipped by 3 bases and J by 2 bases, with 11 bases between them. Sequencing was performed on PBMCs, taken around atezolizumab (anti-PD-L1) treatment. The rearrangement links TRBV9 to TRBJ1-2, with TRBD1 as a possible D gene (5 bases). This receptor was obtained from a man aged 60 to 75 with urothelial cancer. CDR3 DNA sequence: TGTGCCAGCAGCGGACGGGGGTCAAACTATGGCTACACCTTC. This encodes CASSGRGSNYGYTF.